A single T cell receptor beta chain is shown here with its context. Its antigen is still unknown. This sample stems from a study of CD8+ T cells in alopecia areata. Broader study findings: Scalp repertoires also include resident alphabeta T cells from normal skin. Lesional tissue from the scalp (especially in alopecia totalis/universalis) showed higher clonality than normal scalp. It was less clear whether patients shared TCRs than it was in mice, possibly because of HLA.

Trimming removed 10 bases from V and 5 bases from J, with 15 bases in between. The CDR3 runs 12 residues. The V gene's germline CDR1 is MNHEY and CDR2 SMNVEV (reference sequence). PBMCs provided sorted CD4+ and CD8+ T cells. RNA extraction was followed by reverse transcription into cDNA, which acted as the sequencing template. Assay: immunoSEQ multiplex PCR; the TCRdb copy retains only in-frame clones and omits some. The sample includes over 150,000 clones, roughly three fifths seen only once; the top ten take over 4%. This chain connects TRBV27 to TRBJ2-7; D is undetermined. The sequence derives from a human donor in good health. The sequenced sample consisted of CD8+ T cells sorted from blood. The chain's CDR3 is CATQAGAHEQYF. CDR3 sequence (DNA): TGTGCCACCCAGGCAGGTGCCCACGAGCAGTACTTC.